Sequencing of this T cell receptor beta chain was carried out in a study of T cell responses to AZD1222 COVID-19 vaccine. Overall study results and limits: Seropositive at baseline were only 5 to 7 AZD1222 recipients. Most donors were white British, females outnumbered males, and clonal diversity was possibly underestimated. Vaccine-related CD4 TCRs covered spike, predominating at 160-218 and 743-854.

TCRdb's copy holds only in-frame clones and misses some; the assay was immunoSEQ multiplex PCR. This sample yields roughly 120,000 clones, of which around 89% are seen a single time; about 5% belongs to the top ten. Remarks on this clone: Its specificity is unknown.

Per germline, CDR1 SGHKS and CDR2 YYEKEE (reference sequence). V was pared by 5 bases and J by 7 bases, with 11 bases of the junction left unmatched. The CDR3 totals 16 residues. This clonotype was obtained from an adult in good health. The V gene is TRBV5-5, the J gene TRBJ1-6, with 8 bases fitting TRBD1. This sample comprised peripheral blood, obtained on day 0 of AZD1222 vaccination. The CDR3 DNA reads as TGTGCCAGCAGGGATTCCGGGACAGGAGGCAATTCACCCCTCCACTTT. It encodes CASRDSGTGGNSPLHF.